Following are 27 T cell receptor beta chains from one sample sequenced in a study of naive and memory T cell subsets. The SP2 primer and nested alpha and beta constant region primers amplified ligated cDNA in four rounds. Each CDR3 protein is one row after TCRdb ran MiXCR on the 5' RACE reads. Of tens of thousands of distinct CDR3 sequences listed, around 8% are singletons. An oligonucleotide containing a UMI was ligated to the 3' end of TCR cDNA. These receptors all come from a female donor in good health.

CDR3 DNA sequence: TGTGCCAGCAGGGACGGGACAGCTGAAGCTTTCTTT. Translation gives CASRDGTAEAFF. J is TRBJ1-1 and V is TRBV6-2 or TRBV6-3; TRBD1 agrees at 7 bases. The CDR3 is 12 amino acids. V was pared by 6 bases and J by 6 bases, with 4 bases of the junction left unmatched. CDR1 is MNHEY, CDR2 SVGEGT, per germline.

This clonotype was counted between two and nine times. The gene calls are TRBV5-1 and TRBJ2-3; 8 bases fit TRBD1. The length of the CDR3 is 14 residues. With 1 base clipped from V and 5 bases from J, the junction kept 3 bases outside the gene matches. CDR1 and CDR2 (germline): SGHRS, YFSETQ. CDR3 sequence (DNA): TGCGCCAGCAGCTTGCCGGACAGGGAAGATACGCAGTATTTT. Amino acid sequence: CASSLPDREDTQYF.

This clonotype appeared many times. This sequence joins TRBV5-1 and TRBJ1-2; TRBD1 matches 7 bases. Per germline, CDR1 SGHRS and CDR2 YFSETQ. After removal of 0 bases from V and 4 bases from J, the junction contained 0 bases not matched to a gene. This CDR3 spans 13 amino acids. The CDR3 loop reads CASSLDRGYGYTF. For the CDR3, the DNA is TGCGCCAGCAGCTTGGACAGGGGCTATGGCTACACCTTC.

The rearrangement joins TRBV5-8 to TRBJ2-7; possibly TRBD1 or TRBD2 for D (7 bases each). This CDR3 contains 17 residues. V shed 4 bases and J shed 1 base, with 21 bases lying between them. Germline values: CDR1 SGHTS, CDR2 YDEGEE. In DNA, the CDR3 is TGTGCCAGCAGCCACCACAGGGGAGGGGGAGCTTCCTACGAGCAGTACTTC. Protein sequence: CASSHHRGGGASYEQYF.

The CDR3 nucleotides read TGTGCCACCGAGACTAGCGGGAGGGTTACAGATACGCAGTATTTT. This encodes CATETSGRVTDTQYF. The V and J genes are TRBV12-3 or TRBV12-4 and TRBJ2-3; 14 nucleotides agree with TRBD2. Trimming at V came to 10 bases and at J to 3 bases, leaving 6 bases not matched to a gene. This CDR3 has 15 residues.

This clonotype was counted a few times. V gene TRBV28 combines with J gene TRBJ1-5; D is ambiguous. The CDR3 covers 14 residues. Germline-derived CDR1 and CDR2 are MDHEN and SYDVKM. Between the trimmed V and J ends, which lost 3 bases and 5 bases, there was a span of 11 bases. CDR3 in amino acids: CASSFRRYYQPQHF. As DNA, the CDR3 is TGTGCCAGCAGTTTCCGCAGGTACTATCAGCCCCAGCATTTT.

The chain recombines TRBV11-2 with TRBJ1-5, with a possible D match to TRBD1 (5 bases). In germline, CDR1 is SGHAT, CDR2 FQNNGV. The V gene lost 5 bases and the J gene lost 3 bases, with 14 bases spanning the gap. This CDR3 is built from 15 residues. The CDR3 coding sequence is TGTGCCAGCAGCAAGCCGACAGAGCCCAATCAGCCCCAGCATTTT. Protein sequence: CASSKPTEPNQPQHF. Complete variable domain (other parts from reference TRBV11-2 and TRBJ1-5): EAGVAQSPRYKIIEKRQSVAFWCNPISGHATLYWYQQILGQGPKLLIQFQNNGVVDDSQLPKDRFSAERLKGVDSTLKIQPAKLEDSAVYLCASSKPTEPNQPQHFGDGTRLSIL.

The CDR3 coding sequence is TGCGCCAGCTGGATAGGACAGGGGACCTACAATGAGCAGTTCTTC. Its protein product is CASWIGQGTYNEQFF. This chain joins TRBV5-1 and TRBJ2-1; the match to TRBD1 covers 9 bases. The CDR3 has 15 amino acids. The V gene's germline CDR1 is SGHRS and CDR2 YFSETQ. After removal of 7 bases from V and 2 bases from J, the junction contained 7 bases not matched to a gene.

Only a few counts were recorded for this clonotype. The rearrangement joins TRBV30 to TRBJ2-7; no reliable D call. In germline, CDR1 is GTSNPN, CDR2 SVGIG (reference sequence). This CDR3 contains 12 residues. The V gene lost 0 bases and the J gene lost 5 bases, with 8 bases spanning the gap. As DNA, the CDR3 is TGTGCCTGGAGTGTAGTTGGGAACGAGCAGTACTTC. This gives the protein CAWSVVGNEQYF.

This clonotype showed up just a few times. The V call is TRBV20-1, the J call TRBJ2-7, with TRBD2 matching 8 bases. The CDR3 length is 14 residues. V lost 5 bases to trimming and J lost 3 bases; unmatched junction nucleotides: 9. From germline, CDR1 is DFQATT and CDR2 SNEGSKA (reference sequence). DNA for the CDR3: TGCAGTGCTCCATTTACTAGCGGTAGCTACGAGCAGTACTTC. Translated, it gives CSAPFTSGSYEQYF.

The chain carries TRBV29-1 and TRBJ1-2; no clear D. Germline values: CDR1 SQVTM, CDR2 ANQGSEA. V was shortened by 7 bases and J by 8 bases, with 29 bases between the two germline ends. The CDR3 covers 16 residues. CDR3 in amino acids: CSAVTTAAASEGGYTF. CDR3 bases: TGCAGCGCCGTAACGACCGCTGCCGCTTCTGAGGGCGGCTACACCTTC.

The chain carries TRBV6-6 and TRBJ2-7; maybe TRBD1 (6 bases). Trimming removed 2 bases at V and 3 bases at J, with 8 bases between. The CDR3 extends over 13 amino acids. Germline CDR1 MNHNY, CDR2 SVGAGI (reference sequence). The CDR3 spells CASSYDRNYEQYF. DNA for the CDR3: TGTGCCAGCAGTTACGACAGGAACTACGAGCAGTACTTC.

This clonotype turned up a few times. The J gene is TRBJ2-7, the V gene TRBV6-1; D remains ambiguous. V lost 4 bases and J 3 bases, leaving 4 bases between the germline ends. This CDR3 has 11 residues. CDR1 is MNHNS, CDR2 SASEGT, per germline. Written as DNA, the CDR3 is TGTGCCAGCAGTGCCCGCTACGAGCAGTACTTC. Amino acid sequence: CASSARYEQYF.

The chain uses TRBV27 and TRBJ1-5; 9 nucleotides agree with TRBD1. Looked up from germline, CDR1 is MNHEY and CDR2 is SMNVEV (reference sequence). This CDR3 has 15 residues. Unmatched junction bases numbered 4, after V lost 4 bases and J lost 3 bases. The CDR3 protein is CASSSTGGPNQPQHF. The CDR3 DNA is TGTGCCAGCAGTTCCACAGGGGGCCCCAATCAGCCCCAGCATTTT.

The chain is built from TRBV30 and TRBJ1-4; unclear D gene. The CDR3 length is 14 residues. Trimming pared 3 bases from V and 0 bases from J, leaving 8 bases between. Germline assignment: CDR1 GTSNPN and CDR2 SVGIG (reference sequence). The CDR3, as DNA: TGTGCCTGGAGGAGAACGCCAACTAATGAAAAACTGTTTTTT. Amino acid sequence: CAWRRTPTNEKLFF.

The V and J genes are TRBV29-1 and TRBJ2-7; possibly TRBD1 for D (6 bases). Trimming took off 7 bases at V and 5 bases at J, with 18 bases between the two ends. CDR1 and CDR2 from the germline V gene are SQVTM and ANQGSEA. The CDR3 totals 13 residues. CDR3 residues: CSATGTRANEQYF. The CDR3 DNA follows: TGCAGCGCCACCGGGACACGGGCCAACGAGCAGTACTTC.

This chain joins TRBV6-5 and TRBJ2-5; 10 bases match TRBD1. The germline gives CDR1 MNHEY, CDR2 SVGAGI. With V trimmed by 4 bases and J by 4 bases, 3 bases remained unmatched. The CDR3 runs 14 residues. CDR3 region: CASSSTGGGETQYF. The CDR3 nucleotides read TGTGCCAGCAGTTCGACAGGGGGCGGAGAGACCCAGTACTTC.

This clonotype was seen a handful of times. The chain links TRBV6-5 to TRBJ1-6; 8 bases match TRBD1. This CDR3 is built from 19 residues. Germline V gene sequence: CDR1 MNHEY, CDR2 SVGAGI. Trimming cost V 0 bases and J 2 bases; bases outside gene matches: 9. The CDR3 loop is CASSYSLGQGEAYNSPLHF. The CDR3 nucleotides are TGTGCCAGCAGTTACTCCCTAGGACAGGGCGAGGCCTATAATTCACCCCTCCACTTT.

This clonotype has only a few counts. This chain joins TRBV6-2 or TRBV6-3 and TRBJ2-3; unclear D gene. Trimming took off 2 bases at V and 2 bases at J, with 8 bases between the two ends. The germline gives CDR1 MNHEY, CDR2 SVGEGT. This CDR3 spans 14 amino acids. CDR3 nucleotide sequence: TGTGCCAGCAGTTACGACCAGGTCACAGATACGCAGTATTTT. This gives the protein CASSYDQVTDTQYF.

The J gene is TRBJ2-7, the V gene TRBV27; D perhaps matches TRBD1 (6 bases). Germline CDR1 MNHEY, CDR2 SMNVEV (reference sequence). The germline V and J ends were trimmed by 10 bases and 3 bases, with 16 bases remaining between them. The CDR3 covers 13 residues. This CDR3 is CATASGVDYEQYF. DNA of the CDR3: TGTGCCACAGCCTCAGGGGTCGACTACGAGCAGTACTTC.

V usage is TRBV18 and J usage is TRBJ2-7, with 7 nucleotides matching TRBD1. Unmatched junction bases numbered 8, after V lost 1 base and J lost 5 bases. This CDR3 region has 15 residues. The germline V gene has CDR1 KGHSH and CDR2 LQKENI. The CDR3 nucleotides are TGTGCCAGCTCACCACGGGCAGGGGGTAGGAACGAGCAGTACTTC. The encoded protein is CASSPRAGGRNEQYF.

This clonotype was detected a few times. The genes are TRBV6-1 and TRBJ1-4; 8 bases fit TRBD1. The junction had 5 bases not matched to a gene; V was cut back by 3 bases and J by 14 bases. The CDR3 contains 12 residues. Germline CDR1 reads MNHNS; CDR2 reads SASEGT. The CDR3 loop reads CASSEGGDRLFF. The CDR3 region has the DNA TGTGCCAGCAGTGAGGGGGGGGACAGGCTGTTTTTT.

The V call is TRBV7-8, the J call TRBJ1-1; D is unclear. This CDR3 has 14 amino acids. Germline CDR1 reads SGHVS; CDR2 reads FQNEAQ. Trimming stripped 5 bases from V and 1 base from J, with 11 bases between. CDR3 in DNA: TGTGCCAGCAGCCATTTCCCAGGGAACACTGAAGCTTTCTTT. It is translated as CASSHFPGNTEAFF.

There are many counts of this clonotype. The chain carries TRBV6-6 and TRBJ1-5, with D possibly matching TRBD1 (6 bases). Trimming pared 5 bases from V and 0 bases from J, leaving 11 bases between. The germline gives CDR1 MNHNY, CDR2 SVGAGI (reference sequence). The CDR3 length is 15 residues. The CDR3 spells CASSDQTGSNQPQHF. CDR3 nucleotides: TGTGCCAGCAGTGATCAGACAGGTAGCAATCAGCCCCAGCATTTT.

CDR3 nucleotides: TGTGCCAGTAGGAACCAAAGGGGGACAGGGGGTCATAGCAATCAGCCCCAGCATTTT. It translates to CASRNQRGTGGHSNQPQHF. The chain combines TRBV19 with TRBJ1-5, with 11 bases aligning to TRBD1. V shed 6 bases and J 0 bases; nucleotides not matched to a gene: 13. Germline V lookup: CDR1 LNHDA, CDR2 SQIVND (reference sequence). The CDR3 is 19 residues long.

This clonotype occurred once. This may be a read error, as it is one base from a much larger clone. J is TRBJ1-2 and V is TRBV20-1; D is possibly TRBD1 (5 bases). Germline assignment: CDR1 DFQATT and CDR2 SNEGSKA (reference sequence). This CDR3 spans 13 amino acids. This CDR3 is CSAGGTANYGDTF. The CDR3 nucleotides read TGCAGTGCTGGGGGGACGGCTAACTATGGCGACACCTTC.

This clonotype was recorded a few times. CDR3 bases: TGCGCCAGCAGCCATGATCCCTGGCGGGAGGGCCCGTACAATGAGCAGTTCTTC. It is translated as CASSHDPWREGPYNEQFF. The V and J genes are TRBV4-1 and TRBJ2-1, with 9 positions matching TRBD2. The CDR3 is made up of 18 amino acids. The V gene's germline CDR1 is MGHRA and CDR2 YSYEKL. Germline trimming cut 3 bases from V and 4 bases from J; bases unmatched to any gene: 13.